These 15 T cell receptor beta chains originate from one sample sequenced in a study of neurological immune-mediated disorders. TCRdb re-called the 5' RACE reads with MiXCR, one entry per CDR3 protein. Altogether about 79,000 distinct CDR3 sequences are present, 14% being singletons, with the ten largest covering approximately 6.8%. The sequencing sample was made of PBMCs. The receptors stem from a woman aged 45-65 years in good health.

The table lists this clonotype with a count of one. One junction end does not reproduce the germline sequence, and a read error may be involved. The genes are TRBV10-2 and TRBJ2-3; 10 bases align to TRBD2. This CDR3 is built from 16 residues. Germline V gene data show CDR1 as WSHSY and CDR2 as SAAADI. This CDR3 is CASSDHSGGGTDTQYF. In DNA form, the CDR3 reads TGCGCCAGTAGTGACCACAGCGGGGGGGGCACAGATACGCAGTATTTT.

The rearrangement links TRBV12-3 or TRBV12-4 to TRBJ2-6; 8 bases agree with TRBD1. The CDR3 sequence is 17 residues long. The junction had 8 bases not matched to a gene; V was cut back by 6 bases and J by 1 base. The CDR3 spells CASRRTGMPSGANVLTF. The DNA of the CDR3 is TGTGCCAGCAGGCGGACAGGGATGCCTTCTGGGGCCAACGTCCTGACTTTC.

This clonotype was found many times. The J gene is TRBJ1-2, the V gene TRBV7-9; 8 bases map to TRBD1. J lost 4 bases, V lost 6 bases, and 7 bases had no gene match. The CDR3 contains 14 residues. Germline CDR1 and CDR2: SEHNR and FQNEAQ (reference sequence). The CDR3 sequence: CASRRGQGVYGYTF. The CDR3 DNA reads as TGTGCCAGCAGACGTGGACAGGGCGTCTATGGCTACACCTTC.

For this clonotype: A much larger clonotype is one base distant, so this may be a read error. This sequence joins TRBV5-1 and TRBJ2-1; 8 bases map to TRBD2. The V segment lost 5 bases and the J segment 0 bases; nucleotides outside the gene matches: 10. In germline, CDR1 is SGHRS, CDR2 YFSETQ. CDR3 length: 17 residues. This chain's CDR3 is CASRPGLEGLSYNEQFF. The CDR3 DNA follows: TGCGCCAGCAGGCCGGGACTAGAGGGCCTCTCCTACAATGAGCAGTTCTTC.

This clonotype was observed at least ten times. The chain employs TRBV5-1 and TRBJ1-4, with D possibly TRBD1 on 5 matching bases. The V gene lost 0 bases and the J gene lost 8 bases, with 17 bases spanning the gap. The V gene's germline CDR1 is SGHRS and CDR2 YFSETQ. This CDR3 contains 16 residues. DNA for the CDR3: TGCGCCAGCAGCTTGGGAGTTTCGGGGGTTAGGGAAAAACTGTTTTTT. Its protein is CASSLGVSGVREKLFF. The full variable domain, its missing parts supplied by reference TRBV5-1 and TRBJ1-4, is KAGVTQTPRYLIKTRGQQVTLSCSPISGHRSVSWYQQTPGQGLQFLFEYFSETQRNKGNFPGRFSGRQFSNSRSEMNVSTLELGDSALYLCASSLGVSGVREKLFFGSGTQLSVL.

Remarks on this clonotype: The junction departs from germline at one end; a sequencing error may be responsible. The chain links TRBV29-1 to TRBJ2-2; D is uncertain. There are 11 residues in the CDR3. The germline V gene has CDR1 SQVTM and CDR2 ANQGSEA. The CDR3 loop reads CSAEETVELFF. CDR3 bases: TGCAGCGCTGAGGAAACCGTGGAGCTGTTTTTT.

This clonotype has a count of ten or more. This chain uses TRBV12-3 or TRBV12-4 with TRBJ2-7; no reliable D call. The CDR3 has 15 amino acids. V lost 5 bases and J lost 7, with 21 bases in between. In DNA form, the CDR3 reads TGTGCCAGCAGTGGACCCCTCGACGGTCTAGGAGAGCAGTACTTC. Translating it yields CASSGPLDGLGEQYF.

This rearrangement joins TRBV29-1 to TRBJ1-1; D may be TRBD1 (6 bases). The CDR3 spans 14 residues. V was pared by 4 bases and J by 4 bases, with 16 bases between. Germline CDR1 reads SQVTM; CDR2 reads ANQGSEA. CDR3 residues: CSVAGHTSGTEAFF. The CDR3 nucleotides are TGCAGCGTTGCGGGACACACTTCCGGCACTGAAGCTTTCTTT.

This clonotype was counted many times. The CDR3 sequence: CATSRVAGPIDEQYF. The CDR3 region has the DNA TGTGCCACCAGCAGAGTTGCCGGACCTATAGACGAGCAGTACTTC. The V gene is TRBV15, the J gene TRBJ2-7; no clear D. The CDR3 is made up of 15 amino acids. V lost 1 base, J lost 5 bases, and 15 bases lay in between. Germline CDR1 and CDR2: LNHNV and YYDKDF (reference sequence). Complete variable domain (other parts from reference TRBV15 and TRBJ2-7): DAMVIQNPRYQVTQFGKPVTLSCSQTLNHNVMYWYQQKSSQAPKLLFHYYDKDFNNEADTPDNFQSRRPNTSFCFLDIRSPGLGDTAMYLCATSRVAGPIDEQYFGPGTRLTVT.

This clonotype was picked up many times. The chain has TRBV9 and TRBJ1-1; D uncertain. Germline V gene sequence: CDR1 SGDLS, CDR2 YYNGEE. The CDR3 has 14 amino acids. V was trimmed by 0 bases and J by 3 bases, leaving 9 bases between them. Here the CDR3 DNA reads TGTGCCAGCAGCGTAGAAGGAGGTTACACTGAAGCTTTCTTT. Protein sequence: CASSVEGGYTEAFF.

This clonotype was seen ten or more times. The CDR3, as DNA: TGTGCCAGCAGTTCAACCCAGGGATTGGAGACCCAGTACTTC. Translating it yields CASSSTQGLETQYF. This chain links TRBV28 with TRBJ2-5; TRBD1 is a possible D gene (5 bases). The CDR3 sequence is 14 residues long. The V and J ends lost 4 bases and 5 bases respectively, with 14 bases between them. Germline V lookup: CDR1 MDHEN, CDR2 SYDVKM.

This clonotype came up a few times. The gene calls are TRBV6-1 and TRBJ1-5; 10 nucleotides line up with TRBD1. There are 13 residues in the CDR3. Germline values: CDR1 MNHNS, CDR2 SASEGT. The V segment lost 8 bases and the J segment 6 bases; nucleotides outside the gene matches: 4. The CDR3, as DNA: TGTGCCAGCTCGGGACAGGGGACTCAGCCCCAGCATTTT. Its protein product is CASSGQGTQPQHF.

There are many counts of this clonotype. The CDR3 DNA sequence: TGTGCCAGCAGCTTTTTACGGAGCTCCTACGAGCAGTACTTC. It encodes CASSFLRSSYEQYF. The V gene is TRBV11-3, the J gene TRBJ2-7; unclear D gene. Trimming shortened V by 3 bases and J by 0 bases, and 9 bases separated the two germline ends. Per germline, CDR1 SGHNT and CDR2 YENEEA. The CDR3 is made up of 14 amino acids.

This clonotype was detected ten times or more. This chain links TRBV25-1 with TRBJ1-2, with D uncertain. Trimming took off 9 bases at V and 4 bases at J, with 18 bases between the two ends. The CDR3 has 14 amino acids. Germline CDR1 and CDR2: MGHDK and SYGVNS. This CDR3 reads CASTSRFPPYGYTF. CDR3 bases: TGTGCCAGTACTAGCCGTTTCCCACCCTATGGCTACACCTTC.

This chain joins TRBV20-1 and TRBJ2-5, with D maybe TRBD2 (6 bases). The V end was cut by 0 bases, the J end by 5 bases, with 16 bases between. This CDR3 is 15 amino acids long. Germline assignment: CDR1 DFQATT and CDR2 SNEGSKA (reference sequence). In DNA form, the CDR3 reads TGCAGTGCTAGAGATCTGTGGCCCCGGGGGGAGACCCAGTACTTC. Translating gives CSARDLWPRGETQYF.